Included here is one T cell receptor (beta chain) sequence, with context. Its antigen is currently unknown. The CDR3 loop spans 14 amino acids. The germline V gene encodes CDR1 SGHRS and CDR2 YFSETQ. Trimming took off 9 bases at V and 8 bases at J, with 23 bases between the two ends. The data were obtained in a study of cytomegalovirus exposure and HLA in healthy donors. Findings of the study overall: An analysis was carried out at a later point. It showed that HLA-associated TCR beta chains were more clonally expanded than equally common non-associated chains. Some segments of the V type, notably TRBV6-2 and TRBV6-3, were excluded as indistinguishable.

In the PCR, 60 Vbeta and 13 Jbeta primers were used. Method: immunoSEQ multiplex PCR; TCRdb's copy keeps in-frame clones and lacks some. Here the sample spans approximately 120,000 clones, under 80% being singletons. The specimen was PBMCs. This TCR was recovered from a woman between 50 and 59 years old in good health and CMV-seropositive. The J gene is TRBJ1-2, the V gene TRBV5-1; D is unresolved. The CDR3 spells CATSTGRTYEGYTF. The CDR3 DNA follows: TGCGCCACCTCTACCGGGAGAACATATGAGGGCTACACCTTC.